Each of the 2 T cell receptor beta chains below was sequenced from the same sample in a study of T cell responses to AZD1222 COVID-19 vaccine. The method was immunoSEQ multiplex PCR; TCRdb's version includes in-frame clones alone and lacks a portion of them. The sample records roughly 160,000 clones, just under 95% being singletons. Source: peripheral blood, taken on day 0 of AZD1222 vaccination. Receptors were obtained from an adult in good health.

V gene TRBV7-7 combines with J gene TRBJ2-5; no firm D call. The V gene's germline CDR1 is SSHAT and CDR2 FNYEAQ (reference sequence). The CDR3 has 14 amino acids. Trimming left V 2 bases short and J 3 bases short, with 10 bases between. CDR3 in DNA: TGTGCCAGCAGCTTAAACCCGGTAGAAGAGACCCAGTACTTC. The encoded protein is CASSLNPVEETQYF.

The chain employs TRBV28 and TRBJ1-5, with D uncertain. This CDR3 spans 12 amino acids. Per the germline V gene, CDR1 is MDHEN and CDR2 is SYDVKM. The ends were cut back, 1 base at V and 13 bases at J, with 11 bases in the middle. The CDR3 loop reads CASSLSWALQHF. The CDR3 DNA reads TGTGCCAGCAGTTTATCATGGGCTCTTCAGCATTTT.